This T cell receptor beta chain was recovered during a study of shared clonotypes between healthy human individuals (dated by TCRdb to 2020 to 2022). Regarding the complete study: Three men and two women, aged 18 to 49 years, made up the cohort. For each donor, CD4 naive and CD4 memory were each given three plates, CD8 naive was given two plates, and CD8 memory was given one plate. Blood TCR repertoires of roughly five healthy adults were deeply sequenced to estimate repertoire size and the extent of clonotype sharing between individuals. To increase sequencing depth and limit assay-specific biases, TCR repertoire library preparation and sequencing were carried out by different laboratories using diverse techniques. Between about 0.8 and 9 billion PBMCs per donor were obtained by leukapheresis. Here is what the overall study found, with its caveats: Approximately 5% of naive CD4, more than 3% of naive CD8, 2.3% of memory CD4, and about 0.4% of memory CD8 clonotypes were shared across several donors. Because the study included a small number of donors, the genetic and exposure-history diversity represented was limited. Sampling was limited to blood, and TCR repertoires in tissue likely differ from TCR repertoires in blood. Clonotypes shared by all four sorted-subset donors showed higher generation probabilities than non-shared clonotypes. Even with the large sequencing depth, rarefaction of the sorted-subset datasets indicated that sequencing was incomplete. Naive subsets generally had larger estimated clonotype richness than memory subsets. Pairwise subsampling indicated that sequencing depth was expected to affect the degree of clonotype sharing among donors.

Sequences LGHNA (CDR1) and YNFKEQ (CDR2) are obtained from the germline V gene. V loses 3 bases, J loses 6 bases, and the germline ends lie 18 bases apart. Inclusive of the bounding cysteine and phenylalanine, the CDR3 is 15 residues long. Only CDR3 DNA remains: 45 bases, in frame from the first base. Using the deep immunoSEQ assay, TCR CDR3 regions were amplified from genomic DNA by multiplex PCR. Genomic DNA extracted from each cell subset was distributed evenly over all wells of several immunoSEQ 96-well plates, and each plate served as one replicate. Each replicate PCR for sorted subsets received about 180 ng genomic DNA, equal to roughly 29,000 T cell genomes. The purified libraries were quantified using a Qubit 3.0 fluorometer, sized with a Bioanalyzer 2100, and then quantified again using the KAPA Library Quantification kit. A separate single-read 150-cycle Illumina NextSeq 550 flow cell was used to sequence each immunoSEQ 96-well plate. In the source study's methods: The immunoSEQ output contained only junctional sequences without quality scores, so filtering could not match that applied to full-length reads. Sequences were annotated with PyIR, a Python wrapper for IgBLAST v1.9, using IMGT germline references to assign V/J genes and CDR3. Reads were filtered out if the reads had weak V/J assignments (E-value above 1e-6), no CDR3, stop codons, out-of-frame junctions, or ambiguous translated residues. V3J clonotypes were defined as sequences sharing the same inferred V gene, J gene, and CDR3 amino acid sequence. To compute the percentage overlap between repertoires, the number of shared unique clonotypes was divided by the size of the smaller repertoire. Richness of each repertoire was evaluated using RTK rarefaction, the Chao1 estimator, and Recon v2.1 estimates of unobserved clonotypes. For all TCRbeta clonotypes obtained by the gDNA method from a few donors, generation probabilities were computed with OLGA. TCRdb took over this immuneACCESS table, retaining in-frame rearrangements with V and J assigned. Such tables are incomplete; in checked studies, under half of the missing clones stem from an unresolved V gene, and the remainder is unexplained. V and J calls and clone size are those listed in that table; D and trimming were worked out from the DNA. The sample has about 680,000 clones on record, roughly 73% of them singletons. The ten top clones hold around 1.8% of the sample.

This clone was seen a few times. Its antigen remains unidentified. Per-nucleotide qualities are absent, and no much larger clonotype sits a single base away. The donors were healthy, HIV-negative adults with no recently reported acute infections or vaccinations. Every donor was a Caucasian adult residing in Nashville, Tennessee, USA. CD4+ T cells were enriched by magnetic negative selection; naive cells were then positively selected on CD45RA, and the negative fraction formed the memory subset. Blood was collected by leukapheresis, and PBMCs were isolated by Ficoll-Histopaque density gradient centrifugation and then cryopreserved in liquid nitrogen vapor phase. Analytical flow cytometry was used to check the purity and quantity of every magnetically sorted T cell population. Genomic DNA was isolated from every sorted fraction and measured by UV absorbance on a Nanodrop 2000c.

The chain is assembled from TRBV4-2 and TRBJ2-7, with TRBD2 tentatively as D gene (6 bases match). This TCR came from a woman in her twenties or thirties in good health. Sequenced: memory CD4+ T cells sorted from blood. The meaning of the sample's cell subset or site label: CD45RA-negative fraction. The sequence in DNA is TGTGCCAGCAGCCAGAATCCGGGAGTAATAACCGAGCAGTACTTC. The encoded protein is CASSQNPGVITEQYF.